The rows below give T cell receptor beta chains drawn from one sample of a study of T cells after yellow fever vaccination. MiXCR, applied by TCRdb to the 5' RACE reads, yields one record per CDR3 protein. The sample carries 340,000 or so distinct CDR3 sequences, 9.5% to 15% recorded once. The starting material was CD4+ T cells sorted from PBMCs, obtained 15 days after the yellow fever booster vaccination. These receptors all stem from a young man who received the YFV17D yellow fever vaccine. Each CDR3 is given with its conserved first and last residue. A D gene is named only where the DNA matches it firmly. Part of the rows lack a size; the others show once, few, many or a class for expanded clones.

D gene: NA; CDR3 length: 14; V gene: TRBV20-1; J gene: TRBJ1-3; clone size: many; CDR3 protein: CSAKDRSSGNTIYF; CDR3 DNA: TGCAGTGCCAAGGACAGAAGCTCTGGAAACACCATATATTTT
D gene: NA; CDR3 length: 16; V gene: TRBV5-1; J gene: TRBJ1-3; clone size: many; CDR3 protein: CASSFQVVDSGNTIYF; CDR3 DNA: TGCGCCAGCAGCTTTCAGGTGGTCGACTCTGGAAACACCATATATTTT
D gene: TRBD1; CDR3 length: 18; V gene: TRBV29-1; J gene: TRBJ2-3; clone size: NA; CDR3 protein: CSVGWGSGQSTSTDTQYF; CDR3 DNA: TGCAGCGTGGGATGGGGTTCGGGACAGTCTACTAGCACAGATACGCAGTATTTT
D gene: NA; CDR3 length: 15; V gene: TRBV6-5; J gene: TRBJ1-3; clone size: NA; CDR3 protein: CASTRGPSSGNTIYF; CDR3 DNA: TGTGCCAGCACAAGGGGCCCAAGCTCTGGAAACACCATATATTTT
D gene: NA; CDR3 length: 14; V gene: TRBV7-2; J gene: TRBJ1-4; clone size: many; CDR3 protein: CASSLERRIEKLFF; CDR3 DNA: TGTGCCAGCAGCTTAGAAAGGAGGATCGAAAAACTGTTTTTT
D gene: NA; CDR3 length: 16; V gene: TRBV4-2; J gene: TRBJ2-6; clone size: NA; CDR3 protein: CASSRGQSSGANVLTF; CDR3 DNA: TGTGCCAGCAGCCGAGGACAGAGCTCTGGGGCCAACGTCCTGACTTTC
D gene: NA; CDR3 length: 14; V gene: TRBV27; J gene: TRBJ2-7; clone size: NA; CDR3 protein: CASRGALSSYEQYF; CDR3 DNA: TGTGCCAGCAGGGGAGCCCTAAGCTCCTACGAGCAGTACTTC
D gene: NA; CDR3 length: 11; V gene: TRBV6-2/TRBV6-3; J gene: TRBJ2-1; clone size: few; CDR3 protein: CASGGADEQFF; CDR3 DNA: TGTGCCAGCGGGGGGGCCGATGAGCAGTTCTTC
D gene: TRBD1; CDR3 length: 15; V gene: TRBV5-1; J gene: TRBJ2-2; clone size: few; CDR3 protein: CASSFETGGTGELFF; CDR3 DNA: TGCGCCAGCAGCTTTGAGACAGGGGGCACCGGGGAGCTGTTTTTT
D gene: NA; CDR3 length: 16; V gene: TRBV5-6; J gene: TRBJ2-6; clone size: NA; CDR3 protein: CASSLWLNSGANVLTF; CDR3 DNA: TGTGCCAGCAGCTTGTGGCTGAACTCTGGGGCCAACGTCCTGACTTTC
D gene: TRBD1; CDR3 length: 15; V gene: TRBV7-2; J gene: TRBJ1-5; clone size: many; CDR3 protein: CASSFWGQGNQPQHF; CDR3 DNA: TGTGCCAGCAGCTTTTGGGGACAGGGTAATCAGCCCCAGCATTTT
D gene: NA; CDR3 length: 17; V gene: TRBV6-6; J gene: TRBJ2-1; clone size: NA; CDR3 protein: CASSYSLGASSYNEQFF; CDR3 DNA: TGTGCCAGCAGTTATAGTCTAGGTGCTAGCTCCTACAATGAGCAGTTCTTC
D gene: TRBD1; CDR3 length: 15; V gene: TRBV6-5; J gene: TRBJ2-3; clone size: NA; CDR3 protein: CASREDRGGADTQYF; CDR3 DNA: TGTGCCAGCAGAGAGGACAGGGGAGGGGCAGATACGCAGTATTTT
D gene: NA; CDR3 length: 15; V gene: TRBV5-1; J gene: TRBJ2-2; clone size: few; CDR3 protein: CASSLTRTNTGELFF; CDR3 DNA: TGCGCCAGCAGCTTGACGCGGACGAACACCGGGGAGCTGTTTTTT
D gene: NA; CDR3 length: 15; V gene: TRBV11-2; J gene: TRBJ2-3; clone size: NA; CDR3 protein: CASTLTLTGSDTQYF; CDR3 DNA: TGTGCCAGCACCCTTACATTAACGGGGTCAGATACGCAGTATTTT
D gene: NA; CDR3 length: 13; V gene: TRBV7-2; J gene: TRBJ2-1; clone size: NA; CDR3 protein: CASSLDVREEQFF; CDR3 DNA: TGTGCCAGCAGCTTAGACGTACGCGAAGAGCAGTTCTTT
D gene: TRBD2; CDR3 length: 14; V gene: TRBV5-1; J gene: TRBJ2-1; clone size: few; CDR3 protein: CASQLAGRDNEQFF; CDR3 DNA: TGCGCCAGCCAACTAGCGGGGCGTGACAATGAGCAGTTCTTC
D gene: TRBD1; CDR3 length: 15; V gene: TRBV5-1; J gene: TRBJ1-1; clone size: few; CDR3 protein: CASRPGGQMNTEAFF; CDR3 DNA: TGCGCCAGCCGTCCGGGGGGACAGATGAACACTGAAGCTTTCTTT
D gene: NA; CDR3 length: 13; V gene: TRBV10-3; J gene: TRBJ2-3; clone size: few; CDR3 protein: CAITQAGTDTQYF; CDR3 DNA: TGTGCCATCACCCAAGCGGGCACAGATACGCAGTATTTT
D gene: NA; CDR3 length: 17; V gene: TRBV5-4; J gene: TRBJ2-2; clone size: NA; CDR3 protein: CASSKFTGLPVAGELFF; CDR3 DNA: TGTGCCAGCAGTAAATTCACGGGACTCCCTGTGGCCGGGGAGCTGTTTTTT
D gene: NA; CDR3 length: 13; V gene: TRBV18; J gene: TRBJ1-5; clone size: many; CDR3 protein: CASSLVSNQPQHF; CDR3 DNA: TGTGCCAGCTCACTGGTCAGCAATCAGCCCCAGCATTTT
D gene: NA; CDR3 length: 16; V gene: TRBV5-6; J gene: TRBJ2-1; clone size: NA; CDR3 protein: CASSLSSGTTYNEQFF; CDR3 DNA: TGTGCCAGCAGCTTGAGTTCCGGGACAACTTACAATGAGCAGTTCTTC
D gene: NA; CDR3 length: 15; V gene: TRBV6-2/TRBV6-3; J gene: TRBJ1-5; clone size: NA; CDR3 protein: CASRPVTASNQPQHF; CDR3 DNA: TGTGCCAGCAGGCCCGTGACTGCTAGCAATCAGCCCCAGCATTTT
D gene: TRBD2; CDR3 length: 14; V gene: TRBV6-4; J gene: TRBJ2-3; clone size: few; CDR3 protein: CASSDRGGTDTQYF; CDR3 DNA: TGTGCCAGCAGTGACCGGGGGGGCACAGATACGCAGTATTTT
D gene: NA; CDR3 length: 15; V gene: TRBV5-1; J gene: TRBJ1-1; clone size: few; CDR3 protein: CASSLVRGPTTEAFF; CDR3 DNA: TGCGCCAGCAGCTTGGTCCGGGGGCCGACCACTGAAGCTTTCTTT
D gene: TRBD2; CDR3 length: 15; V gene: TRBV5-1; J gene: TRBJ2-1; clone size: many; CDR3 protein: CASSLVAGAGDEQFF; CDR3 DNA: TGCGCCAGCAGCTTGGTCGCGGGTGCGGGGGATGAGCAGTTCTTC
D gene: NA; CDR3 length: 14; V gene: TRBV7-6; J gene: TRBJ2-1; clone size: NA; CDR3 protein: CASSLEVAYNEQFF; CDR3 DNA: TGTGCCAGCAGCTTAGAGGTGGCTTACAATGAGCAGTTCTTC
D gene: TRBD2; CDR3 length: 14; V gene: TRBV5-1; J gene: TRBJ2-2; clone size: many; CDR3 protein: CASSPSGGTGELFF; CDR3 DNA: TGCGCCAGCAGCCCTAGCGGAGGCACCGGGGAGCTGTTTTTT
D gene: NA; CDR3 length: 12; V gene: TRBV12-3/TRBV12-4; J gene: TRBJ2-7; clone size: NA; CDR3 protein: CASSLANYEQYF; CDR3 DNA: TGTGCCAGCAGTTTGGCCAACTACGAGCAGTACTTC
D gene: NA; CDR3 length: 14; V gene: TRBV28; J gene: TRBJ1-1; clone size: NA; CDR3 protein: CASSFPRTNTEAFF; CDR3 DNA: TGTGCCAGCAGTTTCCCCAGGACGAACACTGAAGCTTTCTTT
D gene: NA; CDR3 length: 14; V gene: TRBV21-1; J gene: TRBJ1-1; clone size: NA; CDR3 protein: CASSKAPRNTEAFF; CDR3 DNA: TGTGCCAGCAGCAAAGCTCCTCGGAACACTGAAGCTTTCTTT
D gene: NA; CDR3 length: 11; V gene: TRBV5-6; J gene: TRBJ1-1; clone size: few; CDR3 protein: CASSLNFEAFF; CDR3 DNA: TGTGCCAGCAGCTTAAACTTTGAAGCTTTCTTT
D gene: TRBD1; CDR3 length: 17; V gene: TRBV19; J gene: TRBJ1-2; clone size: few; CDR3 protein: CASSLRDRLGGLPGYTF; CDR3 DNA: TGTGCCAGTAGTCTCCGGGACAGGCTGGGCGGCCTTCCTGGCTACACCTTC
D gene: NA; CDR3 length: 16; V gene: TRBV19; J gene: TRBJ1-5; clone size: few; CDR3 protein: CASLEPWGNSNQPQHF; CDR3 DNA: TGTGCCAGTCTAGAGCCCTGGGGCAATAGCAATCAGCCCCAGCATTTT
D gene: NA; CDR3 length: 15; V gene: TRBV18; J gene: TRBJ2-4; clone size: NA; CDR3 protein: CASSPSQNLRDIQYF; CDR3 DNA: TGTGCCAGCTCCCCCTCGCAGAACCTGAGGGACATTCAGTACTTC
D gene: TRBD2; CDR3 length: 15; V gene: TRBV18; J gene: TRBJ2-1; clone size: NA; CDR3 protein: CASSPPGTSWGEQFF; CDR3 DNA: TGTGCCAGCTCACCGCCCGGGACTAGCTGGGGTGAGCAGTTCTTC
D gene: NA; CDR3 length: 13; V gene: TRBV29-1; J gene: TRBJ1-4; clone size: NA; CDR3 protein: CSARVASNEKLFF; CDR3 DNA: TGCAGCGCCCGGGTAGCGAGTAATGAAAAACTGTTTTTT
D gene: NA; CDR3 length: 13; V gene: TRBV29-1; J gene: TRBJ2-7; clone size: many; CDR3 protein: CSGGDRNSYEQYF; CDR3 DNA: TGCAGCGGCGGCGACCGAAACTCCTACGAGCAGTACTTC
D gene: NA; CDR3 length: 19; V gene: TRBV10-3; J gene: TRBJ2-2; clone size: many; CDR3 protein: CAIRGGTGNRYRNTGELFF; CDR3 DNA: TGTGCCATCAGGGGCGGAACAGGGAATCGATATAGGAACACCGGGGAGCTGTTTTTT
D gene: NA; CDR3 length: 19; V gene: TRBV15; J gene: TRBJ1-5; clone size: NA; CDR3 protein: CATSRVLAGLQGSNQPQHF; CDR3 DNA: TGTGCCACCAGCAGAGTCCTGGCGGGCTTACAGGGAAGCAATCAGCCCCAGCATTTT
D gene: NA; CDR3 length: 17; V gene: TRBV4-3; J gene: TRBJ1-1; clone size: NA; CDR3 protein: CASSPAPAPGMNTEAFF; CDR3 DNA: TGCGCCAGCAGCCCCGCCCCAGCTCCCGGGATGAACACTGAAGCTTTCTTT
D gene: NA; CDR3 length: 13; V gene: TRBV20-1; J gene: TRBJ2-7; clone size: few; CDR3 protein: CSARRGVRYEQYF; CDR3 DNA: TGCAGTGCTAGACGTGGGGTCCGCTACGAGCAGTACTTC
D gene: TRBD2; CDR3 length: 17; V gene: TRBV3-1; J gene: TRBJ2-2; clone size: NA; CDR3 protein: CASSQVAGGGNTGELFF; CDR3 DNA: TGTGCCAGCAGCCAAGTCGCCGGGGGGGGGAACACCGGGGAGCTGTTTTTT
D gene: NA; CDR3 length: 13; V gene: TRBV28; J gene: TRBJ1-2; clone size: NA; CDR3 protein: CASSLGWQDGYTF; CDR3 DNA: TGTGCCAGCAGTTTAGGGTGGCAGGATGGCTACACCTTC
D gene: NA; CDR3 length: 12; V gene: TRBV7-2; J gene: TRBJ1-1; clone size: few; CDR3 protein: CASARENTEAFF; CDR3 DNA: TGTGCCTCGGCCAGGGAGAACACTGAAGCTTTCTTT
D gene: NA; CDR3 length: 12; V gene: TRBV5-4; J gene: TRBJ1-2; clone size: few; CDR3 protein: CASSSDRGGYTF; CDR3 DNA: TGTGCCAGCAGCAGTGACCGGGGTGGCTACACCTTC
D gene: NA; CDR3 length: 18; V gene: TRBV5-1; J gene: TRBJ2-6; clone size: few; CDR3 protein: CASSLGMELPSGANVLTF; CDR3 DNA: TGCGCCAGCAGCTTGGGTATGGAATTACCCTCTGGGGCCAACGTCCTGACTTTC
D gene: TRBD2; CDR3 length: 16; V gene: TRBV6-5; J gene: TRBJ2-1; clone size: NA; CDR3 protein: CASSRLAGGVWNEQFF; CDR3 DNA: TGTGCCAGCAGTAGACTAGCGGGGGGTGTCTGGAATGAGCAGTTCTTC